The rows below give T cell receptor beta chains drawn from one sample of a study of T cell responses to AZD1222 COVID-19 vaccine. Assay: immunoSEQ multiplex PCR; the TCRdb copy retains only in-frame clones and omits some. The profile shows 90,000 to 150,000 clones, about nine tenths of them singletons. Sequenced here: peripheral blood, sampled on day 0 of AZD1222 vaccination. The receptors here all came from an adult in good health. CDR3s include the opening cysteine and the closing phenylalanine or tryptophan. A D gene is named only where the DNA matches it firmly. Size is stated for part of the rows, as once, few or many counts, or as a class when the clone is expanded.

d_call | j_call | clone_size | v_call | cdr3_nt | cdr3_aa
TRBD1 | TRBJ2-7 | NA | TRBV10-3 | TGTGCCATCGGGACAGGGAGCAACGAGCAGTACTTC | CAIGTGSNEQYF
NA | TRBJ2-2 | NA | TRBV9 | TGTGCCAGCAGCGTAGGGGGGAACACCGGGGAGCTGTTTTTT | CASSVGGNTGELFF
NA | TRBJ1-2 | NA | TRBV5-8 | TGTGCCAGCAGCTTAAGGACCGGCTATGGCTACACCTTC | CASSLRTGYGYTF
NA | TRBJ1-2 | few | TRBV4-2 | TGTGCCAGCAGCCAAGAACCGGCGGGTGGCTACACCTTC | CASSQEPAGGYTF
TRBD1 | TRBJ2-7 | NA | TRBV7-9 | TGTGCCAGCAGCCAGGATCAGGGGGTCGAGCAGTACTTC | CASSQDQGVEQYF
NA | TRBJ1-5 | NA | TRBV19 | TGTGCCAGTAGTATGGTGGGTGGAGGCGGCAATCAGCCCCAGCATTTT | CASSMVGGGGNQPQHF
NA | TRBJ2-5 | NA | TRBV27 | TGTGCCAGCAGTTTACTAGGGACCCAGTACTTC | CASSLLGTQYF
TRBD1 | TRBJ2-7 | NA | TRBV6-2/TRBV6-3 | TGTGCCAGCAGTTACTCGGGCAGGGGGAATTCCTACGAGCAGTACTTC | CASSYSGRGNSYEQYF
NA | TRBJ1-1 | NA | TRBV10-3 | TGTGCCATCAGTGAGAGCGTCGGGGGGACTGAAGCTTTCTTT | CAISESVGGTEAFF
NA | TRBJ1-5 | NA | TRBV6-6 | TGTGCCAGCAGGAAACACCGGGACAACAATCAGCCCCAGCATTTT | CASRKHRDNNQPQHF
NA | TRBJ1-1 | NA | TRBV7-6 | TGTGCCAGCAGTTCTAGTGGCTCGGGACAAACTGAAGCTTTCTTT | CASSSSGSGQTEAFF
TRBD2 | TRBJ2-7 | NA | TRBV6-6 | TGTGCCAGCAGTCCGAGGACTAGCGGGGAGTACGAGCAGTACTTC | CASSPRTSGEYEQYF
NA | TRBJ1-1 | NA | TRBV27 | TGTGCCAGCAGTTTCAGGGGTTCGACTGAAGCTTTCTTT | CASSFRGSTEAFF
TRBD1 | TRBJ1-3 | NA | TRBV18 | TGTGCCAGCTCACCGGGGACAGCTGGAAACACCATATATTTT | CASSPGTAGNTIYF
NA | TRBJ1-4 | NA | TRBV19 | TGTGCCAGCAGACAGGCAAAGGGGATTAATGAAAAACTGTTTTTT | CASRQAKGINEKLFF
TRBD1 | TRBJ1-1 | NA | TRBV7-2 | TGTGCCAGCAGCTTAGGCGACAGGGTCCACACTGAAGCTTTCTTT | CASSLGDRVHTEAFF
TRBD1 | TRBJ1-6 | once | TRBV7-9 | TGTGCCAGCAGCCTTAGGACAGGGGGCTATTCACCCCTCCACTTT | CASSLRTGGYSPLHF
NA | TRBJ2-2 | NA | TRBV18 | TGTGCCAGCTCACCGAGGGACACCGGGGAGCTGTTTTTT | CASSPRDTGELFF
TRBD1 | TRBJ2-5 | NA | TRBV10-3 | TGTGCCACACAGGGGAATGGGGAGACCCAGTACTTC | CATQGNGETQYF
NA | TRBJ1-6 | NA | TRBV3-1/TRBV3-2 | TGTGCCAGCAGCCAAGAGCCTAATTCACCCCTCCACTTT | CASSQEPNSPLHF
TRBD1 | TRBJ2-7 | NA | TRBV3-1/TRBV3-2 | TGTGCCAGCAGCTGGACAGGGACCAGCGACGAGCAGTACTTC | CASSWTGTSDEQYF
NA | TRBJ1-5 | NA | TRBV21-1 | TGTGCCAGCAGGAAGCCCCCCGGGACAGGGTTTCCCAGCAATCAGCCCCAGCATTTT | CASRKPPGTGFPSNQPQHF
NA | TRBJ1-1 | NA | TRBV5-1 | TGCGCCAGCAGCTTGACAGGTACTGAAGCTTTCTTT | CASSLTGTEAFF
NA | TRBJ1-2 | NA | TRBV7-2 | TGTGCCAGCAGCCCCGGGACATACTATGGCTACACCTTC | CASSPGTYYGYTF
TRBD1 | TRBJ2-7 | once | TRBV6-2/TRBV6-3 | TGTGCCAGCTGCCGGACAGGGGGCGGCGAGCAGTACTTC | CASCRTGGGEQYF
NA | TRBJ2-7 | NA | TRBV7-9 | TGTGCCAGCAGCTTAGACGGGACGTCTGAGCAGTACTTC | CASSLDGTSEQYF
NA | TRBJ1-1 | NA | TRBV12-3/TRBV12-4 | TGTGCCAGCACCCTCCTTGGGGGGACTGAAGCTTTCTTT | CASTLLGGTEAFF
NA | TRBJ2-2 | few | TRBV7-2 | TGTGCCAGCAGAACTCATAGGAGTACCGGGGAGCTGTTTTTT | CASRTHRSTGELFF
NA | TRBJ2-1 | NA | TRBV15 | TGTGCCACCAGCAGAGGTGGAGGTGAGCAGTTCTTC | CATSRGGGEQFF
TRBD1 | TRBJ1-2 | NA | TRBV13 | TGTGCCAGCAGTGAGACGGGACAGGGTTACTATGGCTACACCTTC | CASSETGQGYYGYTF
TRBD1 | TRBJ1-1 | once | TRBV6-5 | TGTGCCAGCAGTTACTTTTCGACAGGGAGGCACACTGAAGCTTTCTTT | CASSYFSTGRHTEAFF
NA | TRBJ1-2 | NA | TRBV7-3 | TGTGCCAGCAGCTTGGACCGGAGCTATGGCTACACCTTC | CASSLDRSYGYTF
NA | TRBJ1-2 | once | TRBV5-8 | TGTGCCAGCAGTCCGGACGTAAACTATGGCTACACCTTC | CASSPDVNYGYTF
NA | TRBJ2-5 | NA | TRBV28 | TGTGCCAGCAGTCCGCCATGGGGGGCCCGCGAGACCCAGTACTTC | CASSPPWGARETQYF
NA | TRBJ2-1 | NA | TRBV7-6 | TGTGCCAGCAGCTTAGATGGAGGGTCGGTAAGCTCCTACAATGAGCAGTTCTTC | CASSLDGGSVSSYNEQFF
NA | TRBJ2-1 | NA | TRBV6-2/TRBV6-3 | TGTGCCAGCAGTTACTTGGTAGGAGGGGCGGACAATGAGCAGTTCTTC | CASSYLVGGADNEQFF
TRBD1 | TRBJ1-1 | NA | TRBV19 | TGTGCCAGTAGTATCGCGCACGCCAGGGGGCCGAACACTGAAGCTTTCTTT | CASSIAHARGPNTEAFF
TRBD2 | TRBJ2-5 | NA | TRBV6-5 | TGTGCCAGCAGAACGACTAGCGGGGGGTGGGAGACCCAGTACTTC | CASRTTSGGWETQYF
TRBD1 | TRBJ1-2 | once | TRBV19 | TGTGCCACCACTCAACAGGGGTATGGCTACACCTTC | CATTQQGYGYTF
TRBD2 | TRBJ2-3 | NA | TRBV18 | TGTGCCAGCTCACTTGGACTAGACACAGATACGCAGTATTTT | CASSLGLDTDTQYF
NA | TRBJ1-2 | NA | TRBV19 | TGTGCCAGTAGTATGAACTTCGAACCCTATGGCTACACCTTC | CASSMNFEPYGYTF
NA | TRBJ2-1 | once | TRBV2 | TGTGCCAGCAGTGTCCAGGAAGTGGGCAATGAGCAGTTCTTC | CASSVQEVGNEQFF
NA | TRBJ1-3 | NA | TRBV7-9 | TGTGCCAGCAGCGCTCCAGGAGTCGGAAACACCATATATTTT | CASSAPGVGNTIYF
TRBD2 | TRBJ2-3 | NA | TRBV19 | TGTGCCAGTTCCGGCGGGGGGGCCGGTGATACGCAGTATTTT | CASSGGGAGDTQYF
NA | TRBJ1-1 | NA | TRBV7-6 | TGTGCCAGCAGCCCAACCGGGACGCACAACACTGAAGCTTTCTTT | CASSPTGTHNTEAFF
NA | TRBJ2-3 | once | TRBV4-3 | TGCGCCAGCAGCGTGCAGGGGGGAGATACGCAGTATTTT | CASSVQGGDTQYF
NA | TRBJ1-3 | NA | TRBV19 | TGTGCCAGTACGGGCAGGTTCTCTGGAAACACCATATATTTT | CASTGRFSGNTIYF
NA | TRBJ1-1 | NA | TRBV12-3/TRBV12-4 | TGTGCCAGCAGCCGGGGACCGCTCGAAGCTTTCTTT | CASSRGPLEAFF
NA | TRBJ1-1 | NA | TRBV2 | TGTGCCAGCAGGGACTCGCTAGCCAAAGCTTTCTTT | CASRDSLAKAFF
NA | TRBJ1-6 | NA | TRBV25-1 | TGTGCCAGCAGTGAAAATCTCTCTTCACCCCTCCACTTT | CASSENLSSPLHF